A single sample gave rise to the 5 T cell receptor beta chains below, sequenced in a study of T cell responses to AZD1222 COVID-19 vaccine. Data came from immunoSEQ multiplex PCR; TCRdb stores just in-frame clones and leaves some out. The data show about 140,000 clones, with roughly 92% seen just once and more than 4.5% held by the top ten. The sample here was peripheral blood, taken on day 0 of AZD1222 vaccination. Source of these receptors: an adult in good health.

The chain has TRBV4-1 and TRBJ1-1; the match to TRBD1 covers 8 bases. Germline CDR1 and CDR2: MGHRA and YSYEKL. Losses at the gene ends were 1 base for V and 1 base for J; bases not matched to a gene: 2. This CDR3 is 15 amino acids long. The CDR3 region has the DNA TGCGCCAGCAGCCAAGGGACAGGGTCGAACACTGAAGCTTTCTTT. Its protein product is CASSQGTGSNTEAFF.

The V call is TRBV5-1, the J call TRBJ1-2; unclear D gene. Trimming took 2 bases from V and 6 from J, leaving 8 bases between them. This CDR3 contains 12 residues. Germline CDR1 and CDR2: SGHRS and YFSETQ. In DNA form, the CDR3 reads TGCGCCAGCAGCTTAAACAACGATGGCTACACCTTC. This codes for CASSLNNDGYTF.

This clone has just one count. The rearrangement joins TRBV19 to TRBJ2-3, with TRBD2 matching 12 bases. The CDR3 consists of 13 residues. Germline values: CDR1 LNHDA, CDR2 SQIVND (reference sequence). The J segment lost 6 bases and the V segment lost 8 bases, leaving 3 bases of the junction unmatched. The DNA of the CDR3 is TGTGCCAGTCGGACTAGCGGGACGGATACGCAGTATTTT. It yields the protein CASRTSGTDTQYF.

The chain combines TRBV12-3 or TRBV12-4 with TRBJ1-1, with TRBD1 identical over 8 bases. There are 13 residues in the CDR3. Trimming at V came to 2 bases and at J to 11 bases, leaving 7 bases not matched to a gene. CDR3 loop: CASSLTQGASAFF. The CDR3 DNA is TGTGCCAGCAGTTTAACCCAGGGGGCGTCCGCTTTCTTT.

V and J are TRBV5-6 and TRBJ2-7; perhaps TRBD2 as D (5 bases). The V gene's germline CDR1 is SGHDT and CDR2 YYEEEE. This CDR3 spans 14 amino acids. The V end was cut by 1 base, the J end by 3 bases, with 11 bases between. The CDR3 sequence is CASSLKWGDYEQYF. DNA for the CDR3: TGTGCCAGCAGCTTGAAATGGGGAGACTACGAGCAGTACTTC.